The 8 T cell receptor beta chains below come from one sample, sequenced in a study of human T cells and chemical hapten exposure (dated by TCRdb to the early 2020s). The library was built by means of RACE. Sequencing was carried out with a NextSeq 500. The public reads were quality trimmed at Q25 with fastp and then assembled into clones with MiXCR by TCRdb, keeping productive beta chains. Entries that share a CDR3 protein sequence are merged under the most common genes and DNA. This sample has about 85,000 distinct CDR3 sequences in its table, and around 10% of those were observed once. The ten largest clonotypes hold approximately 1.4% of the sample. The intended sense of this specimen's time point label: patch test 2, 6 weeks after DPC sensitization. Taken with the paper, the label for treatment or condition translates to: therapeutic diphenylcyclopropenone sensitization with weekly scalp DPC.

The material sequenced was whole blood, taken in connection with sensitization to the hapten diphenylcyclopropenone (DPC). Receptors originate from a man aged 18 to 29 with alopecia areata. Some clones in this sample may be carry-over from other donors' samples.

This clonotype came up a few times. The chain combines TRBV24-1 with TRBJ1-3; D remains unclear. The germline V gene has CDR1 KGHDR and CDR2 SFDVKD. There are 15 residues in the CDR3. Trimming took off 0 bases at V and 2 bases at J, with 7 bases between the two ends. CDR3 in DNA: TGTGCCACCAGTGATTTGCGGCGGGCTGGAAACACCATATATTTT. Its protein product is CATSDLRRAGNTIYF.

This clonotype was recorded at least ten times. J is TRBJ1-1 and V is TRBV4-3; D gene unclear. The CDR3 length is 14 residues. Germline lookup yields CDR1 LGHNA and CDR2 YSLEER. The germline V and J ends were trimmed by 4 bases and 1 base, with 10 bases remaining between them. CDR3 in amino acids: CASSLTATNTEAFF. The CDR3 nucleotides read TGCGCCAGCAGCCTCACGGCAACGAACACTGAAGCTTTCTTT.

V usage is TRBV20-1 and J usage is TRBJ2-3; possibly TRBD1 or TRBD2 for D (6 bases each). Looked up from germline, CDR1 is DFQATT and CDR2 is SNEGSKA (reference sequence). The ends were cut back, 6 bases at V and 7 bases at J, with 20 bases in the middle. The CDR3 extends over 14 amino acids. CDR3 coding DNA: TGCAGTGCCTCCGGGACGGTAGGGGGGCATACGCAGTATTTT. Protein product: CSASGTVGGHTQYF.

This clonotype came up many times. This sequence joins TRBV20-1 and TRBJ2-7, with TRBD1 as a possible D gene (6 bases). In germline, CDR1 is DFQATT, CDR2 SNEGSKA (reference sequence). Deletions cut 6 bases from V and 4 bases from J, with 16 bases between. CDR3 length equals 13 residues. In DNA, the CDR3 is TGCAGTGCCTTAATTACAGGGAGTTACGAGCAGTACGTC. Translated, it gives CSALITGSYEQYV.

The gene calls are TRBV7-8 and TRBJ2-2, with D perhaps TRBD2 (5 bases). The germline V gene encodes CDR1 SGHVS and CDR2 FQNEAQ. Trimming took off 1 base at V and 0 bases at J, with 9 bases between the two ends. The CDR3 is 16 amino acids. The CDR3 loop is CASSLGELANTGELFF. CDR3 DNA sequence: TGTGCCAGCAGCTTAGGGGAGCTCGCGAACACCGGGGAGCTGTTTTTT. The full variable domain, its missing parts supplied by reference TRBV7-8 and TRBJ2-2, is GAGVSQSPRYKVAKRGQDVALRCDPISGHVSLFWYQQALGQGPEFLTYFQNEAQLDKSGLPSDRFFAERPEGSVSTLKIQRTQQEDSAVYLCASSLGELANTGELFFGEGSRLTVL.

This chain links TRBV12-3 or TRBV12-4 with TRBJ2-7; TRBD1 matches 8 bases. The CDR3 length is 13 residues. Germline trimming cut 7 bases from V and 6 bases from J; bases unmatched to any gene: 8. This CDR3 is CASTTGGISEQYF. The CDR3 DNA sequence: TGTGCCAGCACCACAGGGGGTATATCCGAGCAGTACTTC.

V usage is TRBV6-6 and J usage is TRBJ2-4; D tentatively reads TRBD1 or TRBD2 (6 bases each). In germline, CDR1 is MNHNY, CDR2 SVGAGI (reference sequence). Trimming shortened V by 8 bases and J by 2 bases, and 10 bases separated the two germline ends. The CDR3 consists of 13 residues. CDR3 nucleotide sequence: TGTGCCAGCGGAGGGGGATCCAAAAACATTCAGTACTTC. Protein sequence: CASGGGSKNIQYF.

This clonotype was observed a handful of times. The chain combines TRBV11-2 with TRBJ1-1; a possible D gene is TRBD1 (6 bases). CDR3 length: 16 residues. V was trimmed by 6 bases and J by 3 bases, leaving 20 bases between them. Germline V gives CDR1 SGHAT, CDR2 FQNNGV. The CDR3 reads CASSETGTLQYTEAFF. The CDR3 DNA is TGTGCCAGCAGTGAGACAGGAACCCTACAATACACTGAAGCTTTCTTT.